These T cell receptor beta chains were read from a single sample in a study of immune evolution from preneoplasia to lung adenocarcinoma. The table came from immunoSEQ multiplex PCR; TCRdb's copy has only in-frame clones and leaves some out. This table holds approximately 8,600 clones, roughly 76% found once. The sequencing sample was made of FFPE minimally invasive lung adenocarcinoma tissue. These receptors came from a donor at least 70 years old with lung adenocarcinoma. Both conserved end residues are part of each CDR3.

v_gene,j_gene,len,CDR3aa
TRBV14,TRBJ1-1,15,CASSLNFGTGTEAFF
TRBV15,TRBJ1-2,15,CATKRGREPNYGYTF
TRBV5-8,TRBJ2-7,14,CASSPRDSTYEQYF
TRBV2,TRBJ1-2,16,CASSDLEARGTTSYTF
TRBV29-1,TRBJ2-7,18,CSVIGIPGLAGGSYEQYF
TRBV2,TRBJ2-5,14,CASSEVVTLGTQYF
TRBV10-3,TRBJ1-2,15,CAISESPGANYGYTF
TRBV9,TRBJ2-5,15,CASSSSPSVVETQYF
TRBV7-9,TRBJ1-2,16,CASSLRTGSANYGYTF
TRBV6-1,TRBJ2-2,13,CATVRDQTGELFF
TRBV19,TRBJ1-1,11,CASSISGEAFF
TRBV5-1,TRBJ1-2,14,CASRPDRAYYGYTF
TRBV5-4,TRBJ1-4,13,CASSVAGAEKLFF
TRBV19,TRBJ1-2,16,CASSDSEDRGNYGYTF
TRBV18,TRBJ2-7,13,CASSPSGSYEQYF
TRBV27,TRBJ1-4,14,CASSIQGRSEKLFF
TRBV6-5,TRBJ1-5,13,CASSEAQKQPQHF
TRBV6-1,TRBJ1-5,13,CASSSGEVQPQHF
TRBV7-8,TRBJ1-4,15,CASSLDGTANEKLFF
TRBV19,TRBJ2-2,15,CASSLRGLGTGELFF
TRBV4-1,TRBJ2-3,14,CASSQEHASAAQYF
TRBV19,TRBJ2-3,13,CASSMGTSGRQYF
TRBV28,TRBJ2-1,14,CASSLNGRDNEQFF
TRBV7-3,TRBJ2-1,15,CASSPAPSSYNEQFF
TRBV6-1,TRBJ2-1,13,CASKIKEGNEQFF
TRBV5-1,TRBJ2-2,15,CASSGGLAATGELFF
TRBV19,TRBJ1-5,15,CASSRAGETNQPQHF
TRBV4-2,TRBJ2-1,16,CASSQGLAGGYNEQFF
TRBV2,TRBJ1-5,15,CASSEGRVGNQPQHF
TRBV19,TRBJ2-1,17,CASSRSPGGRVDNEQFF
TRBV4-1,TRBJ2-3,21,CASSQPRLGLAGGRETDTQYF
TRBV21-1,TRBJ2-7,16,CASSKVRRQGVREQYF
TRBV5-1,TRBJ2-3,15,CASSPQPAGTDTQYF
TRBV5-4,TRBJ2-6,17,CASRADKSPSGANVLTF
TRBV27,TRBJ2-7,16,CASSPGLAGGPGEQYF
TRBV9,TRBJ2-3,13,CASSTRGTDTQYF
TRBV21-1,-,17,CASSKGGPGWGSYEQYF
TRBV5-1,TRBJ2-7,17,CASSLAELAGKGYEQYF
TRBV28,TRBJ2-5,15,CASSLFWASGETQYF
TRBV28,TRBJ1-3,16,CASSSWGAGSGNTIYF
TRBV9,TRBJ2-7,15,CASSRGLGSHYEQYF
TRBV30,TRBJ1-3,16,CAWSYPLRGGGNTIYF
TRBV9,TRBJ2-7,14,CASTVEAGGGEQYF
TRBV10-2,TRBJ2-1,15,CASRTTLAVYNEQFF
TRBV9,TRBJ1-5,17,CASSVVPGNPGNQPQHF
TRBV7-3,TRBJ2-2,17,CASSFRTGAPNTGELFF
TRBV6-1,TRBJ2-2,15,CASSSGQGNTGELFF
TRBV6-1,TRBJ1-2,11,CASSEARGYTF
TRBV11-2,TRBJ2-7,15,CASSRTGKPTYEQYF
TRBV5-1,TRBJ1-2,13,CASSYGEGYGYTF
TRBV2,TRBJ1-5,13,CASSTGDWQPQHF